A single sample gave rise to the 10 T cell receptor beta chains below, sequenced in a study of blood T cell repertoires in COVID-19. Only in-frame clones appear in the TCRdb table, and some are missing; sequencing was by immunoSEQ multiplex PCR. The table records over 85,000 clones, just under 85% of them present only once. The material sequenced was peripheral blood. These receptors were obtained from a man aged 35-49 years with active or convalescent COVID-19.

The rearrangement uses TRBV6-5 and TRBJ1-2; D gene uncertain. Trimming pared 5 bases from V and 5 bases from J, leaving 18 bases between. CDR1 and CDR2 from the germline V gene are MNHEY and SVGAGI. This CDR3 is 15 amino acids long. The CDR3 coding sequence is TGTGCCAGCAGTCCACGACGGACTACTGGATATGGCTACACCTTC. Translated: CASSPRRTTGYGYTF.

The gene calls are TRBV7-6 and TRBJ2-3, with D possibly matching TRBD2 (6 bases). The germline CDR1 and CDR2 sequences are SGHVS and FNYEAQ. There are 19 residues in the CDR3. V lost 5 bases, J lost 6 bases, and 30 bases lay in between. The CDR3 here is CASSARGISGYTTADTQYF. The DNA of the CDR3 is TGTGCCAGCAGCGCCCGAGGGATTAGCGGCTACACCACGGCGGATACGCAGTATTTT.

The chain employs TRBV7-6 and TRBJ2-3; maybe TRBD2 (6 bases). This CDR3 is built from 13 residues. The V gene lost 1 base and the J gene lost 7 bases, with 9 bases spanning the gap. Germline lookup yields CDR1 SGHVS and CDR2 FNYEAQ. The CDR3: CASSLGGGNTQYF. The CDR3 DNA sequence: TGTGCCAGCAGCTTAGGTGGGGGGAATACGCAGTATTTT.

The chain links TRBV5-4 to TRBJ2-2; 9 bases agree with TRBD2. This CDR3 has 15 residues. Germline values: CDR1 SGHNT, CDR2 YYREEE (reference sequence). After removal of 4 bases from V and 4 bases from J, the junction contained 5 bases not matched to a gene. The DNA for the CDR3 is TGTGCCAGCAGCAACAAACTAGCGGGCACCGGGGAGCTGTTTTTT. Protein product: CASSNKLAGTGELFF.

The chain couples TRBV27 to TRBJ2-3, with TRBD2 identical over 8 bases. This CDR3 comprises 15 residues. Germline V gene sequence: CDR1 MNHEY, CDR2 SMNVEV (reference sequence). Germline trimming cut 7 bases from V and 6 bases from J; bases unmatched to any gene: 12. CDR3 protein: CASIPGLARGDTQYF. The CDR3 nucleotides read TGTGCCAGCATACCAGGACTAGCCCGGGGGGATACGCAGTATTTT.

V is TRBV7-9 and J is TRBJ1-2; D gene uncertain. The germline V gene has CDR1 SEHNR and CDR2 FQNEAQ (reference sequence). Trimming cost V 3 bases and J 2 bases, with 13 bases left between them. This CDR3 is built from 15 residues. CDR3 loop: CASSLTSLVNYGYTF. CDR3 in DNA: TGTGCCAGCAGCTTGACGAGCCTAGTAAACTATGGCTACACCTTC. The entire variable domain, with the rest obtained from reference TRBV7-9 and TRBJ1-2, is as follows: DTGVSQNPRHKITKRGQNVTFRCDPISEHNRLYWYRQTLGQGPEFLTYFQNEAQLEKSRLLSDRFSAERPKGSFSTLEIQRTEQGDSAMYLCASSLTSLVNYGYTFGSGTRLTVV.

V gene TRBV9 combines with J gene TRBJ2-5, with 14 bases that match TRBD2. The junction had 7 bases not matched to a gene; V was cut back by 4 bases and J by 5 bases. Germline-derived CDR1 and CDR2 are SGDLS and YYNGEE. The CDR3 sequence is 16 residues long. The CDR3 sequence: CASSPRLAGGLETQYF. The CDR3 DNA reads TGTGCCAGCAGCCCCAGACTAGCGGGGGGGTTGGAGACCCAGTACTTC.

V usage is TRBV19 and J usage is TRBJ2-1; 7 nucleotides agree with TRBD2. Germline-derived CDR1 and CDR2 are LNHDA and SQIVND (reference sequence). The CDR3 extends over 14 amino acids. Germline trimming cut 3 bases from V and 6 bases from J; bases unmatched to any gene: 5. The CDR3 region has the DNA TGTGCCAGTAGTATGGGTGCGGGGGTCAATGAGCAGTTCTTC. Amino acids: CASSMGAGVNEQFF.

This CDR3 is CASSVRDTGFYGYTF. The CDR3 bases are TGTGCCAGCAGCGTCCGGGACACGGGGTTCTATGGCTACACCTTC. The rearrangement links TRBV9 to TRBJ1-2, with D perhaps TRBD1 (6 bases). The germline V gene encodes CDR1 SGDLS and CDR2 YYNGEE. This CDR3 region has 15 residues. The ends were cut back, 2 bases at V and 4 bases at J, with 15 bases in the middle.

Concerning this clone itself: The same CDR3 arises from other DNA sequences in this sample as well. This chain links TRBV7-3 with TRBJ1-6; 7 bases fit TRBD1. CDR1 and CDR2 (germline): SGHTA, FQGTGA. The V and J ends lost 5 bases and 7 bases, in that order; junction bases with no gene match: 5. The CDR3 totals 14 residues. CDR3 bases: TGTGCCAGCAGCCTAGGGACAGTGAATTCACCCCTCCACTTT. It encodes CASSLGTVNSPLHF.